This TCR beta chain was captured by sequencing in a study of T cells in Graves' hyperthyroidism and ophthalmopathy. Across the study: Pretreatment peripheral blood was obtained at initial diagnosis.

The TCR beta CDR3 regions underwent amplification using RNA transcripts as the source. TCR CDR3 underwent first-round RT-PCR with the HTBI primer set. TCRdb recomputed calls from the multiplex PCR reads with MiXCR, one row per CDR3 protein. This table has roughly 580,000 distinct CDR3 sequences, approximately 14% appearing once. Those patients with uncontrolled infection, other autoimmune disease, pregnancy or lactation were excluded. Diagnoses were established using clinical symptoms, serum thyroxine and TRAb, thyroid ultrasound and orbital computed tomography. PBMCs came from about 10 ml fresh peripheral blood. This CDR3 has 17 amino acids. V gave up 6 bases and J gave up 2 bases; unmatched junction bases: 4.

This clonotype was sampled from a woman aged 25 to 39 with Graves' hyperthyroidism that later progressed to Graves' ophthalmopathy. The sequenced sample consisted of blood. The rearrangement links TRBV12-3 or TRBV12-4 to TRBJ2-1; 16 bases are a match to TRBD2. In DNA, the CDR3 is TGTGCCAGCAGCCGGGGGACTAGCGGGAGGGCCTACAATGAGCAGTTCTTC. This encodes CASSRGTSGRAYNEQFF.